A selection of T cell receptor beta chains follows, all from one sample in a study of cytomegalovirus exposure and HLA in healthy donors. Assay: immunoSEQ multiplex PCR; the TCRdb copy retains only in-frame clones and omits some. In total, the table holds tens of thousands of clones. Sequencing input: PBMCs. The receptors originated from a man aged 40-55 years in good health and CMV-seronegative. Each CDR3 is given without its conserved first and last residue.

v_call	j_call	cdr3_aa
TRBV27	TRBJ1-6	ASSFGGVRNSPLH
TRBV7-9	TRBJ1-1	ASSLANLRGRAF
TRBV27	TRBJ2-7	ASSFGVHYEQY
TRBV28	TRBJ1-1	AAQGVEAF
TRBV6-1	TRBJ2-3	ASSEPGGSHTQY
TRBV11-2	TRBJ1-2	ASSFQGAYGYT
TRBV5-1	TRBJ2-3	ASSLRASGRGTDTQY
TRBV19	TRBJ1-2	ASGTGIDYT
TRBV29-1	TRBJ2-7	SVALKDRGHYEQY
TRBV10-3	TRBJ2-1	AISSGRSYNEQF
TRBV5-1	TRBJ2-2	ASSLAGDTGELF
TRBV9	TRBJ1-1	ASSVVSVNTEAF
TRBV7-2	TRBJ1-5	ASSLVTGAQGQPQH
TRBV2	TRBJ2-1	ASSPETSGIGNEQF
TRBV7-9	TRBJ2-5	ASRRGDQETQY
TRBV2	TRBJ1-1	ASGKEGLGTEAF
TRBV18	TRBJ1-1	ASSSGEMGQGTEAF
TRBV6-5	TRBJ2-3	ASSYSAVTTDTQY
TRBV27	TRBJ2-7	ASSFAGSSYEQY
TRBV19	TRBJ1-3	ASTDGGDRAFSGNTIY
TRBV29-1	TRBJ2-5	SVDTSRETQY
TRBV4-1	TRBJ2-7	ASSFQGGYEQY
TRBV30	TRBJ2-1	AWSVPSGRAYNEQF
TRBV18	TRBJ2-7	ASSPGAGQYEQY
TRBV18	TRBJ2-7	ASSQRELGEQY
TRBV7-8	TRBJ1-1	ASSLTGGIGEAF
TRBV9	TRBJ2-7	ASSVASGNYEQY
TRBV5-4	TRBJ2-3	ASSFHPRGLATRYTQY
TRBV7-9	TRBJ2-3	ASSSGTLRVTDTQY
TRBV7-6	TRBJ2-7	ASSLVGGTGGWEQY
TRBV5-4	TRBJ1-1	ASSFNRGMGNTEAF
TRBV5-6	TRBJ1-4	ASSQVFGTNEKLF
TRBV19	TRBJ1-5	ASSGIWGTGLYSNQPQH
TRBV5-1	TRBJ2-2	ASSLEAGDANTGELF
TRBV7-2	TRBJ2-3	ASSLDYLSTDTQY
TRBV28	TRBJ1-2	ASSRVGQGYGYT
TRBV5-1	TRBJ2-3	ASSLVLQGSSTDTQY
TRBV18	TRBJ2-3	ASSPLGQGALTDTQY
TRBV9	TRBJ2-4	ASSARQGVQY
TRBV7-9	TRBJ1-2	ASSLVRAFNYGYT
TRBV18	TRBJ2-7	ASSPSGRDTQY